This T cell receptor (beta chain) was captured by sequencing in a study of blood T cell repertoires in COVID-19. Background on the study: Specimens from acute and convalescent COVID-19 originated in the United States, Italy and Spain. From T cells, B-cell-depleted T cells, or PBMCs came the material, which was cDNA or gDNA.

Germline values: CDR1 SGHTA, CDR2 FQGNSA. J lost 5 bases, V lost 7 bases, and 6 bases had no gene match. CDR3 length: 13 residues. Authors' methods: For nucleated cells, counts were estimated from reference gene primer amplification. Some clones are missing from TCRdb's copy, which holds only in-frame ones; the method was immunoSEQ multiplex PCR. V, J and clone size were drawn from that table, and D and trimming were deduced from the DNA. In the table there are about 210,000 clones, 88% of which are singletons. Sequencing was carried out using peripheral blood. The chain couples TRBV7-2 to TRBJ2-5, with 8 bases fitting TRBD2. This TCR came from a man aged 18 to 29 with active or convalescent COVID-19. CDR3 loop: CASTSGRGETQYF. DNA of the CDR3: TGTGCCAGCACCAGCGGGAGAGGTGAGACCCAGTACTTC.